These 32 T cell receptor beta chains originate from one sample sequenced in a study of T-cell memory formation after mild COVID-19. TCRdb re-called the 5' RACE reads with MiXCR, one entry per CDR3 protein. The sample holds a few hundred thousand distinct CDR3 sequences, around 8% seen once. The sequenced material came from PBMCs or a T cell subset sorted from them (not recorded which). The source is a man aged 18 to 30 who had mild COVID-19 (a few samples of this study predate the infection). Cell type and time point are not known.

V and J are TRBV12-3 or TRBV12-4 and TRBJ2-5; D possibly corresponds to TRBD2 (5 bases). The V end lost 2 bases, the J end lost 5 bases, and 9 bases lay between the germline ends. The CDR3 runs to 13 residues. CDR3 residues: CASSLRSGETQYF. Written as DNA, the CDR3 is TGTGCCAGCAGTTTAAGAAGCGGTGAGACCCAGTACTTC.

This clonotype was seen only a few times. The V call is TRBV5-5, the J call TRBJ1-4; 9 positions match TRBD1. The CDR3 sequence is 14 residues long. V lost 3 bases, J lost 8 bases, and 5 bases stayed unmatched. Germline V gene sequence: CDR1 SGHKS, CDR2 YYEKEE (reference sequence). The CDR3 coding sequence is TGTGCCAGCAGCTACGAAGGGACAGGGGAAAAACTGTTTTTT. Its translation is CASSYEGTGEKLFF.

This clonotype was seen many times. The V call is TRBV10-3, the J call TRBJ2-7; D possibly matches TRBD1 or TRBD2 (5 bases each). From germline, CDR1 is ENHRY and CDR2 SYGVKD. V lost 10 bases to trimming and J lost 2 bases, with 18 bases between them. The length of the CDR3 is 14 residues. CDR3 DNA: TGTGCCACGGGGCGGGCAGGGACCCCCTACGAGCAGTACGTC. Residues: CATGRAGTPYEQYV.

There are a few counts of this clonotype. The chain couples TRBV7-2 to TRBJ1-4, with D possibly being TRBD1 (6 bases). This CDR3 region has 16 residues. Germline loops: CDR1 SGHTA, CDR2 FQGNSA. The germline V and J ends were trimmed by 1 base and 7 bases, with 16 bases remaining between them. This CDR3 reads CASSLVLGGSSEKLFF. In DNA, the CDR3 is TGTGCCAGCAGCTTAGTCCTAGGGGGGAGTAGTGAAAAACTGTTTTTT.

The chain couples TRBV20-1 to TRBJ2-3; the D gene is possibly TRBD1 (6 bases). The CDR3 is made up of 15 amino acids. Trimming stripped 1 base from V and 5 bases from J, with 16 bases between. The germline V gene has CDR1 DFQATT and CDR2 SNEGSKA (reference sequence). DNA of the CDR3: TGCAGTGCTAGAGCTCCACAGGGATACGGAGATACGCAGTATTTT. Residues: CSARAPQGYGDTQYF.

This clonotype was detected a few times. This chain joins TRBV20-1 and TRBJ2-3; a possible D gene is TRBD1 (6 bases). This CDR3 is 15 amino acids long. Between the trimmed V and J ends, which lost 5 bases and 5 bases, there was a span of 20 bases. CDR1 and CDR2 (germline): DFQATT, SNEGSKA (reference sequence). The CDR3 is CSAAIGGVLGDTQYF. CDR3 nucleotides: TGCAGTGCTGCGATAGGGGGAGTTTTGGGAGATACGCAGTATTTT.

V and J are TRBV6-5 and TRBJ2-3; D perhaps matches TRBD2 (6 bases). CDR1 is MNHEY, CDR2 SVGAGI, per germline. The CDR3 runs 17 residues. With 0 bases removed from V and 4 bases from J, the gap between germline ends came to 17 bases. CDR3 loop: CASSYSGLGGTADTQYF. CDR3 coding DNA: TGTGCCAGCAGTTACTCTGGGCTCGGGGGAACGGCAGATACGCAGTATTTT.

This clonotype occurred many times. The rearrangement uses TRBV7-8 and TRBJ2-1, with 9 bases aligning to TRBD2. This CDR3 contains 12 residues. With 5 bases clipped from V and 9 bases from J, the junction kept 2 bases outside the gene matches. Germline V gives CDR1 SGHVS, CDR2 FQNEAQ. The CDR3 DNA reads TGTGCCAGCAGCGATAGCGGGGGTGAGCAGTTCTTC. It codes for CASSDSGGEQFF.

Ten or more counts support this clonotype. The chain is built from TRBV7-2 and TRBJ2-1; tentatively, D is TRBD1 (6 bases). V was trimmed by 3 bases and J by 1 base, leaving 10 bases between them. CDR1 and CDR2 (germline): SGHTA, FQGNSA. The CDR3 spans 15 residues. CDR3: CASSLGAQSYNEQFF. In DNA form, the CDR3 reads TGTGCCAGCAGCTTGGGGGCTCAATCCTACAATGAGCAGTTCTTC.

V gene TRBV20-1 combines with J gene TRBJ2-7; tentative D call: TRBD2 (5 bases). This CDR3 has 11 amino acids. V lost 5 bases and J lost 6, with 11 bases in between. Germline V CDR1 and CDR2: DFQATT, SNEGSKA (reference sequence). The DNA of the CDR3 is TGCAGTGCTGGGCCGGGGTCCGAGCAGTACTTC. Its translation: CSAGPGSEQYF.

This clonotype was counted between two and nine times. The chain links TRBV12-3 or TRBV12-4 to TRBJ2-5; perhaps TRBD1 as D (5 bases). The V end was cut by 4 bases, the J end by 1 base, with 19 bases between. This CDR3 region has 17 residues. The CDR3 DNA sequence: TGTGCCAGCAGTTCGCCCGCCGCAGGGTTGGGCCAAGAGACCCAGTACTTC. Protein product: CASSSPAAGLGQETQYF.

This sequence joins TRBV19 and TRBJ1-6; D gene uncertain. V shed 7 bases and J shed 15 bases, with 10 bases lying between them. This CDR3 is built from 10 residues. CDR1 is LNHDA, CDR2 SQIVND, per germline (reference sequence). CDR3 amino acids: CASTHCLLHF. The DNA for the CDR3 is TGTGCCAGTACTCATTGTCTCCTCCACTTT.

CDR3 residues: CASSHPDSFRTYGYTF. The CDR3 DNA reads TGTGCCAGCAGCCACCCGGACAGCTTCAGGACCTATGGCTACACCTTC. The rearrangement links TRBV7-2 to TRBJ1-2; D is possibly TRBD1 (6 bases). This CDR3 is built from 16 residues. Germline lookup yields CDR1 SGHTA and CDR2 FQGNSA. V lost 5 bases and J lost 4, with 20 bases in between. The full variable domain, completed using reference TRBV7-2 and TRBJ1-2, is GAGVSQSPSNKVTEKGKDVELRCDPISGHTALYWYRQSLGQGLEFLIYFQGNSAPDKSGLPSDRFSAERTGGSVSTLTIQRTQQEDSAVYLCASSHPDSFRTYGYTFGSGTRLTVV.

This clonotype was recorded at least ten times. This rearrangement joins TRBV5-1 to TRBJ1-2, with D possibly TRBD1 on 6 matching bases. Per the germline V gene, CDR1 is SGHRS and CDR2 is YFSETQ. The CDR3 has 13 amino acids. The V end was cut by 0 bases, the J end by 3 bases, with 6 bases between. This chain's CDR3 is CASSLDRDYGYTF. CDR3 nucleotide sequence: TGCGCCAGCAGCTTGGACAGGGACTATGGCTACACCTTC. The entire variable domain, with the rest obtained from reference TRBV5-1 and TRBJ1-2, is as follows: KAGVTQTPRYLIKTRGQQVTLSCSPISGHRSVSWYQQTPGQGLQFLFEYFSETQRNKGNFPGRFSGRQFSNSRSEMNVSTLELGDSALYLCASSLDRDYGYTFGSGTRLTVV.

The J gene is TRBJ2-5, the V gene TRBV5-5, with TRBD1 identical over 7 bases. Germline trimming cut 7 bases from V and 2 bases from J; bases unmatched to any gene: 8. The CDR3 is 14 residues long. Germline lookup yields CDR1 SGHKS and CDR2 YYEKEE (reference sequence). CDR3 in amino acids: CASQQGMIQETQYF. As DNA, the CDR3 is TGTGCCAGCCAACAGGGGATGATTCAAGAGACCCAGTACTTC. Full variable domain (remainder filled in from reference TRBV5-5 and TRBJ2-5): DAGVTQSPTHLIKTRGQQVTLRCSPISGHKSVSWYQQVLGQGPQFIFQYYEKEERGRGNFPDRFSARQFPNYSSELNVNALLLGDSALYLCASQQGMIQETQYFGPGTRLLVL.

This clonotype has more than one count but fewer than ten. The chain links TRBV24-1 to TRBJ2-1; 14 bases fit TRBD2. The CDR3 loop spans 17 amino acids. Germline loops: CDR1 KGHDR, CDR2 SFDVKD. Unmatched junction bases numbered 2, after V lost 4 bases and J lost 1 base. CDR3 DNA: TGTGCCACCAGTGACCGGACTAGCGGGGGGTCCTACAATGAGCAGTTCTTC. Protein: CATSDRTSGGSYNEQFF.

This clonotype was seen just once. The V call is TRBV20-1, the J call TRBJ2-1; 9 nucleotides agree with TRBD2. This CDR3 comprises 15 residues. The germline gives CDR1 DFQATT, CDR2 SNEGSKA (reference sequence). V shed 0 bases, J shed 0 bases, and the junction held 0 bases outside the gene matches. In DNA form, the CDR3 reads TGCAGTGCTAGAGATAGCGGGAGCTCCTACAATGAGCAGTTCTTC. Its translation: CSARDSGSSYNEQFF.

This clonotype was counted between two and nine times. The genes are TRBV30 and TRBJ1-1; weak D call: TRBD1 (6 bases). Germline CDR1 reads GTSNPN; CDR2 reads SVGIG (reference sequence). The CDR3 has 15 amino acids. The V end was cut by 2 bases, the J end by 1 base, with 14 bases between. CDR3 in amino acids: CAWSIQGKGNTEAFF. CDR3 coding DNA: TGTGCCTGGAGTATCCAGGGGAAGGGGAACACTGAAGCTTTCTTT.

The gene calls are TRBV7-9 and TRBJ1-2; 9 bases fit TRBD1. The V gene end was trimmed by 1 base and the J gene end by 4 bases; junction bases not matched to a gene: 7. CDR1 SEHNR and CDR2 FQNEAQ come from the germline V gene (reference sequence). The CDR3 loop spans 16 amino acids. The CDR3 loop reads CASSLVGTGTAYGYTF. DNA of the CDR3: TGTGCCAGCAGCTTAGTTGGGACAGGGACCGCCTATGGCTACACCTTC.

V is TRBV20-1 and J is TRBJ2-1; 10 bases fit TRBD2. Germline assignment: CDR1 DFQATT and CDR2 SNEGSKA (reference sequence). J gave up 6 bases and V 0 bases, and 5 bases lay outside the gene matches. The CDR3 is 15 amino acids. For the CDR3, the DNA is TGCAGTGCTAGAGACCACCGGACTAGCGGCAATGAGCAGTTCTTC. This encodes CSARDHRTSGNEQFF.

There are a few counts of this clonotype. The V call is TRBV5-4, the J call TRBJ2-3; D may be TRBD1 or TRBD2 (5 bases each). Deletions cut 3 bases from V and 0 bases from J, with 11 bases between. Germline CDR1 is SGHNT and CDR2 is YYREEE (reference sequence). The CDR3 length is 15 residues. The CDR3 loop is CASSSYRDSTDTQYF. The CDR3, as DNA: TGTGCCAGCAGCTCCTACCGGGACAGCACAGATACGCAGTATTTT.

The chain is built from TRBV20-1 and TRBJ1-5; D is perhaps TRBD1 (6 bases). The CDR3 sequence is 17 residues long. The germline V gene encodes CDR1 DFQATT and CDR2 SNEGSKA (reference sequence). Trimming took off 4 bases at V and 5 bases at J, with 24 bases between the two ends. For the CDR3, the DNA is TGCAGTGCTATAATCTGGGAGGGCAGGGGATGGGATCAGCCCCAGCATTTT. It is translated as CSAIIWEGRGWDQPQHF.

This clonotype has more than one count but fewer than ten. The genes are TRBV5-1 and TRBJ2-7; the match to TRBD1 covers 8 bases. The CDR3 length is 14 residues. The germline V gene encodes CDR1 SGHRS and CDR2 YFSETQ. Trimming cost V 5 bases and J 3 bases; bases outside gene matches: 7. The CDR3 DNA follows: TGCGCCAGCAGGTCCCCCGGGACAGGCTACGAGCAGTACTTC. It codes for CASRSPGTGYEQYF.

This clonotype turned up a few times. The V and J genes are TRBV6-4 and TRBJ1-1; unclear D gene. The V gene's germline CDR1 is MRHNA and CDR2 SNTAGT. The CDR3 runs to 14 residues. The V end was cut by 7 bases, the J end by 3 bases, with 15 bases between. CDR3 amino acids: CASTEGIGDTEAFF. The CDR3 region has the DNA TGTGCCAGCACCGAAGGGATCGGGGACACTGAAGCTTTCTTT.

The table lists this clonotype with many counts. The chain has TRBV28 and TRBJ2-7; D uncertain. Trimming shortened V by 6 bases and J by 2 bases, and 11 bases separated the two germline ends. Looked up from germline, CDR1 is MDHEN and CDR2 is SYDVKM. CDR3 length: 13 amino acids. The CDR3, as DNA: TGTGCCAGCAGCCAAGGGATTACCTACGAGCAGTACGTC. This gives the protein CASSQGITYEQYV.

This rearrangement joins TRBV3-1 to TRBJ2-7, with TRBD2 identical over 10 bases. With 3 bases clipped from V and 12 bases from J, the junction kept 11 bases outside the gene matches. The CDR3 sequence is 14 residues long. Germline V gene lookup returns CDR1 LGHDT and CDR2 YNNKEL (reference sequence). CDR3 region: CASSHPGTSDERYF. As DNA, the CDR3 is TGTGCCAGCAGCCACCCCGGGACTAGCGATGAACGGTACTTC.

The rearrangement uses TRBV7-2 and TRBJ2-7, with 8 positions matching TRBD2. Germline CDR1 reads SGHTA; CDR2 reads FQGNSA. The CDR3 loop spans 15 amino acids. Unmatched junction bases numbered 8, after V lost 5 bases and J lost 2 bases. CDR3 nucleotides: TGTGCCAGCAGCCACGGACTAGCCAATACCTACGAGCAGTACTTC. Translation gives CASSHGLANTYEQYF.

This clonotype was found many times. This sequence joins TRBV3-1 and TRBJ2-7; 9 bases match TRBD1. The germline CDR1 and CDR2 sequences are LGHDT and YNNKEL (reference sequence). This CDR3 is 12 amino acids long. V was clipped by 5 bases and J by 4 bases; unmatched bases: 0. The CDR3 loop is CASSGQGYEQYF. The CDR3, as DNA: TGTGCCAGCAGCGGACAGGGGTACGAGCAGTACTTC.

The chain has TRBV18 and TRBJ1-4; 7 positions agree with TRBD1. Germline V gene data show CDR1 as KGHSH and CDR2 as LQKENI. This CDR3 comprises 13 residues. V shed 3 bases, J shed 11 bases, and the junction held 6 bases outside the gene matches. The CDR3: CASSPDRVLKLFF. The DNA of the CDR3 is TGTGCCAGCTCACCCGACAGGGTGTTGAAACTGTTTTTT.

This rearrangement joins TRBV6-2 or TRBV6-3 to TRBJ2-3; D is uncertain. The CDR3 consists of 13 residues. V was pared by 7 bases and J by 1 base, with 9 bases between. CDR1 MNHEY and CDR2 SVGEGT come from the germline V gene. CDR3 nucleotide sequence: TGTGCCAGCACGGATAGGGGCACAGATACGCAGTATTTT. Translation: CASTDRGTDTQYF.

This clonotype was counted only a few times. This chain joins TRBV5-1 and TRBJ1-5, with a weak D call TRBD1 (5 bases). V was clipped by 3 bases and J by 7 bases, with 17 bases between them. Germline-derived CDR1 and CDR2 are SGHRS and YFSETQ. The CDR3 consists of 15 residues. The CDR3: CASSSFGGANQPQHF. CDR3 coding DNA: TGCGCCAGCAGCTCCTTTGGGGGAGCGAACCAGCCCCAGCATTTT.

This clonotype was observed a handful of times. J is TRBJ1-6 and V is TRBV10-3, with a possible D match to TRBD1 (5 bases). The V gene's germline CDR1 is ENHRY and CDR2 SYGVKD. The CDR3 is 16 amino acids. Trimming shortened V by 4 bases and J by 5 bases, and 15 bases separated the two germline ends. CDR3 in amino acids: CAISGGGGQHNSPLHF. The CDR3 DNA reads as TGTGCCATCAGTGGCGGGGGTGGGCAGCATAATTCACCCCTCCACTTT.